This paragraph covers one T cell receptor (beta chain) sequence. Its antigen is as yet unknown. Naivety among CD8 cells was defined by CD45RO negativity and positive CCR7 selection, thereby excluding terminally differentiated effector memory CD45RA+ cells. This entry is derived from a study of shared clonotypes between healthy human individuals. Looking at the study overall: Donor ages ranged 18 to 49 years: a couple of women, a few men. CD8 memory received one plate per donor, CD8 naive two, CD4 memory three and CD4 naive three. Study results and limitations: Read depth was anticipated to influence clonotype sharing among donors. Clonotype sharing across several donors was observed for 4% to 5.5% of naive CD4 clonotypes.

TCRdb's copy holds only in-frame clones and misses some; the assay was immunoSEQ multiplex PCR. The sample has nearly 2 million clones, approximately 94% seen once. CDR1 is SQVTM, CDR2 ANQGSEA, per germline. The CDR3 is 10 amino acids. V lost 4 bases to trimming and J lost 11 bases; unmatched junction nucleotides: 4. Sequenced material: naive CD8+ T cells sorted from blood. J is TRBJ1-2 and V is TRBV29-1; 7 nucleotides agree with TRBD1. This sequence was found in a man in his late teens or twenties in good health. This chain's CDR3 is CSVAGQLYTF. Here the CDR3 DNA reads TGCAGCGTTGCGGGACAGTTGTACACCTTC.